This TCR beta chain was obtained from a study of shared clonotypes between healthy human individuals. For the study at large: Sampling drew on donors who were two women and a few men aged 18 to 49.

As regards this clone: Antigen specificity is unknown.

Per germline, CDR1 MNHNS and CDR2 SASEGT. V was pared by 7 bases and J by 4 bases, with 14 bases between. The CDR3 covers 13 residues. Sequencing was performed with immunoSEQ multiplex PCR; in TCRdb, only in-frame clones are kept and a portion is missing. The sample contains roughly 590,000 clones, 95% to 96% of which appear only once. The study's findings and limits: Sampling involved blood alone; tissue repertoires likely differ.

CD45RO negativity and positive selection for CCR7 defined naive CD8 cells, a population that excluded terminally differentiated effector memory CD45RA+ cells. This clonotype was sampled from a woman in her 30s in good health. This chain links TRBV6-1 with TRBJ2-7, with D perhaps matching TRBD1 or TRBD2 (5 bases each). Sequencing was performed on naive CD8+ T cells sorted from blood. This chain's CDR3 is CASTLLGGYEQYF. CDR3 nucleotide sequence: TGTGCCAGCACCCTACTTGGGGGTTACGAGCAGTACTTC.